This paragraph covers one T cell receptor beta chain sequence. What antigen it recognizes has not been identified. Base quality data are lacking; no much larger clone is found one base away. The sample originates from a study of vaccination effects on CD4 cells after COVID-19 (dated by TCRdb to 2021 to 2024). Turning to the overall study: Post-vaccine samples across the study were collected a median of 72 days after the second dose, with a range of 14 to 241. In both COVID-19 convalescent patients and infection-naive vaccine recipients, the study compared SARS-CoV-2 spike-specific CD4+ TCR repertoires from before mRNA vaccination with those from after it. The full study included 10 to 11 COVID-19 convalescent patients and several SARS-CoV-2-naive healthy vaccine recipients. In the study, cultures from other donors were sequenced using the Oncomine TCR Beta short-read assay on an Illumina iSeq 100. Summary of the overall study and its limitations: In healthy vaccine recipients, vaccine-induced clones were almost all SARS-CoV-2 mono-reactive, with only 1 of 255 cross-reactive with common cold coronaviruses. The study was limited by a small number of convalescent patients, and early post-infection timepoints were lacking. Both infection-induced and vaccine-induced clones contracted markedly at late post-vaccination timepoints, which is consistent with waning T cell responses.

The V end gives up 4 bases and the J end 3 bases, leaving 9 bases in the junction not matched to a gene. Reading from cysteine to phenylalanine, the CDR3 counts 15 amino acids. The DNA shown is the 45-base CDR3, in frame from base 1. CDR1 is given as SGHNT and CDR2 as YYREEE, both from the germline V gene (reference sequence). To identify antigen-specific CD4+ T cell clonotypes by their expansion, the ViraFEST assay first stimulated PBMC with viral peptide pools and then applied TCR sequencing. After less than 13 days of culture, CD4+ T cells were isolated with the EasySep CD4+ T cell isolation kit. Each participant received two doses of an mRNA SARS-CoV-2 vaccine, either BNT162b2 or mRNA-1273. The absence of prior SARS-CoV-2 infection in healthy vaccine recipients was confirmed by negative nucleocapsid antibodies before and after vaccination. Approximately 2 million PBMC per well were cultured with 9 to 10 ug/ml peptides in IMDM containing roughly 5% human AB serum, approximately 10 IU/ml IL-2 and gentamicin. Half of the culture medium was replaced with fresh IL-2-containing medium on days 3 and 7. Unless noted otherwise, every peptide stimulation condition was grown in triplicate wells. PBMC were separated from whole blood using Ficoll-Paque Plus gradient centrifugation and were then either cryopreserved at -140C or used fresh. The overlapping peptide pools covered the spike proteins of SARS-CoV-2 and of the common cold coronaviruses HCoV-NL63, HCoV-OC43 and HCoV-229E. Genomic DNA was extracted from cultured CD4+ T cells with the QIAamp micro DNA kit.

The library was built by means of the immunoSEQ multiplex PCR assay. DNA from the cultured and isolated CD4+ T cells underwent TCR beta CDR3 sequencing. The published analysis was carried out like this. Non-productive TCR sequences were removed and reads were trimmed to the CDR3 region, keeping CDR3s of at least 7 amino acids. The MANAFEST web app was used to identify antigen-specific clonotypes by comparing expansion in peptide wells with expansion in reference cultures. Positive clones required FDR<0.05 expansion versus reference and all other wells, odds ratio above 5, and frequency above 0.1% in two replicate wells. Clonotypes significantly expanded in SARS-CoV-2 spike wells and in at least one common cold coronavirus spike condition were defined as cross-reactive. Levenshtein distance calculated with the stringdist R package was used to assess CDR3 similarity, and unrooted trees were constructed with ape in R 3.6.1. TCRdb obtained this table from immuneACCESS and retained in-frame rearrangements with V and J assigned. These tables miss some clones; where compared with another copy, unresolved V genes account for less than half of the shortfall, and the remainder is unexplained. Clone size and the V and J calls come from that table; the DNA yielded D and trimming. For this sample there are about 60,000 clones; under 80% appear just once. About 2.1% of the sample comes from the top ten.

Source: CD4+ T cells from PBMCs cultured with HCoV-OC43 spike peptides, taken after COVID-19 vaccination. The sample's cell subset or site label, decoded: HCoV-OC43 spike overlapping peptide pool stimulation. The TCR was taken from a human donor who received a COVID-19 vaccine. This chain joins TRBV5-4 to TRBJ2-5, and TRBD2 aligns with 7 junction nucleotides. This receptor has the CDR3 CASSPGGGVEETQYF. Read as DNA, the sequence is TGTGCCAGCAGCCCCGGCGGGGGTGTGGAAGAGACCCAGTACTTC.